This TCR beta chain was recorded in a study of technical replicates of blood from a handful of donors. Some clones are missing from TCRdb's copy, which holds only in-frame ones; the method was immunoSEQ multiplex PCR. The profile covers some 98,000 clones, with 95% appearing a single time and over 0.2% taken by the ten largest. Trimming cost V 1 base and J 4 bases, with 11 bases left between them. The CDR3 runs 14 residues. CDR1 is SGHAT and CDR2 is FQNNGV in the germline V gene. The source is a human donor in good health. Sequences were obtained from T cells isolated from PBMCs. The V gene is TRBV11-2, the J gene TRBJ2-7; D possibly corresponds to TRBD2 (5 bases). This CDR3 reads CASSLATSGYEQYF. In DNA, the CDR3 is TGTGCCAGCAGCTTAGCGACGAGCGGATACGAGCAGTACTTC.